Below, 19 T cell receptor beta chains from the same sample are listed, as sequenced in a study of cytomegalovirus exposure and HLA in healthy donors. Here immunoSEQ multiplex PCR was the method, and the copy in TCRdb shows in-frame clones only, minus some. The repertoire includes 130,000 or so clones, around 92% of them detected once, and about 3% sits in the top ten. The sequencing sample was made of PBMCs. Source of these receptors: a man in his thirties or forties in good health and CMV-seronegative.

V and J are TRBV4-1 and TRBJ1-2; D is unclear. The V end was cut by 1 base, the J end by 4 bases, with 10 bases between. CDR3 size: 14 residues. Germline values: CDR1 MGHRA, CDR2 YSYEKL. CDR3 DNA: TGCGCCAGCAGCCAAGCATGGCAGGTCTATGGCTACACCTTC. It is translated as CASSQAWQVYGYTF.

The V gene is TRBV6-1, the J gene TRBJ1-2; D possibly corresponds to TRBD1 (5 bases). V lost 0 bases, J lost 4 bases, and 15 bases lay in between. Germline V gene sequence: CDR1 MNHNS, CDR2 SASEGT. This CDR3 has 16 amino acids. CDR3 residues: CASSEAQTELFYGYTF. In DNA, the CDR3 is TGTGCCAGCAGTGAAGCGCAGACAGAGCTTTTCTATGGCTACACCTTC.

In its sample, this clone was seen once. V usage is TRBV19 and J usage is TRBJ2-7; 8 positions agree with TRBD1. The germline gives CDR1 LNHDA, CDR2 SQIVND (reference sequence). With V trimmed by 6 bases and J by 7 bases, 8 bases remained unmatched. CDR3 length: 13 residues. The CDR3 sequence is CASSPDREKEQYF. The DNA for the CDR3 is TGTGCCAGTAGCCCGGACAGGGAGAAGGAGCAGTACTTC. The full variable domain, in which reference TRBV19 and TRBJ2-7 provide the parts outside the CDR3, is DGGITQSPKYLFRKEGQNVTLSCEQNLNHDAMYWYRQDPGQGLRLIYYSQIVNDFQKGDIAEGYSVSREKKESFPLTVTSAQKNPTAFYLCASSPDREKEQYFGPGTRLTVT.

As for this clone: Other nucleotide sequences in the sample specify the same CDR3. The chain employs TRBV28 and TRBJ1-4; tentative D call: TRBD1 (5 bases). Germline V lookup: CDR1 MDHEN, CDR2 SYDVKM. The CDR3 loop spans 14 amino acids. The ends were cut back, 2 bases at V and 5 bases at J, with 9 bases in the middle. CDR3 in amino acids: CASSLPQGNEKLFF. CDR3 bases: TGTGCCAGCAGTTTACCCCAGGGAAATGAAAAACTGTTTTTT.

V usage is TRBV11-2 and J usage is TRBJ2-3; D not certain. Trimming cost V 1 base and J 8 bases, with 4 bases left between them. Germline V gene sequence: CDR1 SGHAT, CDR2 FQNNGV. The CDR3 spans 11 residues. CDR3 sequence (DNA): TGTGCCAGCAGCTTAGGCGGTACGCAGTATTTT. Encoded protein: CASSLGGTQYF.

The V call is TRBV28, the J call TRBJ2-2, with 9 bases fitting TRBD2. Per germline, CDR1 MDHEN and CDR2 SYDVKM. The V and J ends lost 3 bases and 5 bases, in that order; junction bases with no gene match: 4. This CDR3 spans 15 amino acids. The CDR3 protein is CASSLRGGVTGELFF. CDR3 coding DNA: TGTGCCAGCAGTTTGCGGGGGGGAGTAACCGGGGAGCTGTTTTTT.

The CDR3 nucleotides are TGTGCCAGCTCCCTAGGACAGCACACCGGGGAGCTGTTTTTT. Its translation is CASSLGQHTGELFF. The genes are TRBV18 and TRBJ2-2; D perhaps matches TRBD1 (6 bases). This CDR3 comprises 14 residues. Germline V gene data show CDR1 as KGHSH and CDR2 as LQKENI. Deletions cut 6 bases from V and 3 bases from J, with 11 bases between.

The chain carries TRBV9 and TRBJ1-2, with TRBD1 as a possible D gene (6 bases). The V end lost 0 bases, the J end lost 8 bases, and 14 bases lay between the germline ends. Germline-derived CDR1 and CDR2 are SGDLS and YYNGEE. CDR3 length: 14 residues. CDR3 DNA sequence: TGTGCCAGCAGCGTAGGAACAGGGCCTTCGGGCTACACCTTC. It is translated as CASSVGTGPSGYTF.

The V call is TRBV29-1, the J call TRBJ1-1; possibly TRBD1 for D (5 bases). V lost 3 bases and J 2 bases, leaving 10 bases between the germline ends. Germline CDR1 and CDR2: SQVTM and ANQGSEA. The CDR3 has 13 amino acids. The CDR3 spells CSVDRADNTEAFF. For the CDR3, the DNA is TGCAGCGTTGACAGGGCAGACAACACTGAAGCTTTCTTT.

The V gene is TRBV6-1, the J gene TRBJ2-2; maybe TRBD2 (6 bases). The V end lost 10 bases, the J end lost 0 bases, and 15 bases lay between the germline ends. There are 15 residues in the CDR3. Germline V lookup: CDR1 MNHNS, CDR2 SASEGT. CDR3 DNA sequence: TGTGCCATTCGGGCCCGCGGGGCGAACACCGGGGAGCTGTTTTTT. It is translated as CAIRARGANTGELFF.

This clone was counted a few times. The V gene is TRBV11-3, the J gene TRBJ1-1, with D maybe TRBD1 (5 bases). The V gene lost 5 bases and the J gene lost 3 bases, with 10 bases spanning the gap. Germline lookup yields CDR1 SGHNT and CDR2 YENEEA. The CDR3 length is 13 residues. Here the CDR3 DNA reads TGTGCCAGCAGCGCGACAGTGGACACTGAAGCTTTCTTT. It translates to CASSATVDTEAFF.

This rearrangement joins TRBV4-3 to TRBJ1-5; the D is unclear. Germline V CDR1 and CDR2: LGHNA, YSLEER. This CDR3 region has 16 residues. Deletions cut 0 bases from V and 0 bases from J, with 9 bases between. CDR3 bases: TGCGCCAGCAGCCAAGAGTCCAGTTATAGCAATCAGCCCCAGCATTTT. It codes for CASSQESSYSNQPQHF.

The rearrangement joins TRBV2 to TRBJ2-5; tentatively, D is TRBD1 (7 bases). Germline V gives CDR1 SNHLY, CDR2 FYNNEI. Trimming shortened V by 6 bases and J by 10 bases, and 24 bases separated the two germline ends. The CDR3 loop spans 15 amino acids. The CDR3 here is CASRKGTQGEGVQYF. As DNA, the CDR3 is TGTGCCAGCAGAAAAGGGACTCAGGGGGAAGGGGTCCAGTACTTC.

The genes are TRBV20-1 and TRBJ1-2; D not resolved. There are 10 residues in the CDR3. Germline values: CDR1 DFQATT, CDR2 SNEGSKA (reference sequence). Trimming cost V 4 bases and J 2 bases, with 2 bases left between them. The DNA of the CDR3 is TGCAGTGCTATAAACTATGGCTACACCTTC. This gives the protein CSAINYGYTF.

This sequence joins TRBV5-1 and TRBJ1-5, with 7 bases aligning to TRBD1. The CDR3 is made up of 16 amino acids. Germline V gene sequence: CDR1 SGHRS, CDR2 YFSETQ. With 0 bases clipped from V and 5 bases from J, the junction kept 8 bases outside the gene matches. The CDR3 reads CASSLAGQVGDQPQHF. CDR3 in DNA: TGCGCCAGCAGCTTGGCTGGACAGGTTGGGGATCAGCCCCAGCATTTT. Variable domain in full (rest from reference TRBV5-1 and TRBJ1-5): KAGVTQTPRYLIKTRGQQVTLSCSPISGHRSVSWYQQTPGQGLQFLFEYFSETQRNKGNFPGRFSGRQFSNSRSEMNVSTLELGDSALYLCASSLAGQVGDQPQHFGDGTRLSIL.

CDR3 coding DNA: TGTGCCAGCAGCTTAGGGACTGCTAATTCACCCCTCCACTTT. This translates into CASSLGTANSPLHF. The V and J genes are TRBV5-5 and TRBJ1-6, with D possibly matching TRBD1 (5 bases). This CDR3 region has 14 residues. Germline-derived CDR1 and CDR2 are SGHKS and YYEKEE (reference sequence). V was trimmed by 2 bases and J by 6 bases, leaving 9 bases between them.

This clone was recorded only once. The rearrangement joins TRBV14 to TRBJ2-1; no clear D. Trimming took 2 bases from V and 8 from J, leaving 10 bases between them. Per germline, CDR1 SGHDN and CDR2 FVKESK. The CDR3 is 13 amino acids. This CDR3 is CASSQLRAHEQFF. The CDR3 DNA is TGTGCCAGCAGCCAATTGCGAGCCCATGAGCAGTTCTTC.

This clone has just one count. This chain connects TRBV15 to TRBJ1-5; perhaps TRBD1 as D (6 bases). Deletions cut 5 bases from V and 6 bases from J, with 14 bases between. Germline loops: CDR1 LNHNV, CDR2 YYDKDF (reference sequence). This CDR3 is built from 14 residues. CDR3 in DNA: TGTGCCACCAGCTCACAGGGTGGGAGTCAGCCCCAGCATTTT. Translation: CATSSQGGSQPQHF. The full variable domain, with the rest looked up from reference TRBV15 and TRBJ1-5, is DAMVIQNPRYQVTQFGKPVTLSCSQTLNHNVMYWYQQKSSQAPKLLFHYYDKDFNNEADTPDNFQSRRPNTSFCFLDIRSPGLGDTAMYLCATSSQGGSQPQHFGDGTRLSIL.

CDR3 DNA sequence: TGTGCCAGCAGCTCAGACAGGGTTGGGGGGTCCTACAATGAGCAGTTCTTC. It encodes CASSSDRVGGSYNEQFF. The chain combines TRBV7-6 with TRBJ2-1; D is perhaps TRBD1 (7 bases). This CDR3 region has 17 residues. The germline gives CDR1 SGHVS, CDR2 FNYEAQ. Trimming removed 4 bases at V and 1 base at J, with 17 bases between.